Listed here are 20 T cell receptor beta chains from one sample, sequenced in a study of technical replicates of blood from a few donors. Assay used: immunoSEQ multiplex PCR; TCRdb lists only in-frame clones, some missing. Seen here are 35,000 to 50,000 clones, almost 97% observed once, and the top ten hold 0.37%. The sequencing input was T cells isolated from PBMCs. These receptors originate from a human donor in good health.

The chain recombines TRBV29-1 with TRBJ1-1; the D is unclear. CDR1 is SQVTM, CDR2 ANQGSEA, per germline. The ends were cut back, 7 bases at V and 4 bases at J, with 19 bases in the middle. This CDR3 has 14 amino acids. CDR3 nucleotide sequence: TGCAGCGCGAAGCGGTTCACTGGAGGCACTGAAGCTTTCTTT. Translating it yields CSAKRFTGGTEAFF.

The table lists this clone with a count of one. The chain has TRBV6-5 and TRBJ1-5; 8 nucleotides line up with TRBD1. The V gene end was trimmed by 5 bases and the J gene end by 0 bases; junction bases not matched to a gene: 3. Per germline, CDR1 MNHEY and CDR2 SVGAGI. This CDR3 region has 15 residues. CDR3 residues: CASSLQGDSNQPQHF. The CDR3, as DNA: TGTGCCAGCAGTCTACAGGGGGATAGCAATCAGCCCCAGCATTTT.

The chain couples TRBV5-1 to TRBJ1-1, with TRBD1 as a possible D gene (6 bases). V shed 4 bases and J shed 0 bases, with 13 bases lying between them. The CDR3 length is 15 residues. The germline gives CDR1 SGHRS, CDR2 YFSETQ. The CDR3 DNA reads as TGCGCCAGCAGCCTTTGGACAGATATGAACACTGAAGCTTTCTTT. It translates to CASSLWTDMNTEAFF.

CDR3 sequence reads: CASSTRVGLNEQFF. The CDR3 nucleotides read TGTGCCAGCAGTACGAGGGTCGGGTTAAATGAGCAGTTCTTC. The chain carries TRBV28 and TRBJ2-1, with D possibly matching TRBD2 (5 bases). V lost 5 bases and J lost 7, with 15 bases in between. CDR1 MDHEN and CDR2 SYDVKM come from the germline V gene. The CDR3 is made up of 14 amino acids.

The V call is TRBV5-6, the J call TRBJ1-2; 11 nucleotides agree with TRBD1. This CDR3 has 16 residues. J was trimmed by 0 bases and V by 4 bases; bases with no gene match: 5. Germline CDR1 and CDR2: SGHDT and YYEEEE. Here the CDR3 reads CASSRDRGISNYGYTF. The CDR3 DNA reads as TGTGCCAGCAGCCGGGACAGGGGGATATCTAACTATGGCTACACCTTC.

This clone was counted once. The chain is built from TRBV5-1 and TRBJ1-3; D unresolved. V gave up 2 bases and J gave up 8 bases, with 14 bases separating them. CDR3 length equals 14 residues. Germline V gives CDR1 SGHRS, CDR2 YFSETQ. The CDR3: CASSLSGIGDTIYF. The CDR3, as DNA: TGCGCCAGCAGCTTAAGCGGAATTGGGGACACCATATATTTT.

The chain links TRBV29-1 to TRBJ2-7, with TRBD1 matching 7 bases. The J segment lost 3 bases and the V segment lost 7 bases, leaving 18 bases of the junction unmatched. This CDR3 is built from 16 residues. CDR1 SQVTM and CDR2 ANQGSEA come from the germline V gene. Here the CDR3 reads CSAELPIGTEHYEQYF. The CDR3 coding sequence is TGCAGCGCAGAGCTCCCTATCGGGACAGAGCACTACGAGCAGTACTTC.

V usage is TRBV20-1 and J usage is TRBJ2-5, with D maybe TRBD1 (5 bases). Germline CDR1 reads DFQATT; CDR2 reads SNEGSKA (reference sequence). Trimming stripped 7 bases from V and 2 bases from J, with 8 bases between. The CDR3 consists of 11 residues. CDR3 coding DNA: TGCAGTGGAGGACAACAAGAGACCCAGTACTTC. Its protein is CSGGQQETQYF.

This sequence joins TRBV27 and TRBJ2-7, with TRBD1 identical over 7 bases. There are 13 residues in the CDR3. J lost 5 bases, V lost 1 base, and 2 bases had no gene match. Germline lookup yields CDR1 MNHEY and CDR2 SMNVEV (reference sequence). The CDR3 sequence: CASSLFQGDEQYF. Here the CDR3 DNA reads TGTGCCAGCAGTTTATTTCAGGGGGACGAGCAGTACTTC.

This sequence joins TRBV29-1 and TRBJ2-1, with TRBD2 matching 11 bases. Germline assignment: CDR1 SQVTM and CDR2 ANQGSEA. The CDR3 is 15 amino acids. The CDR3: CREIAGGSSYNEQFF. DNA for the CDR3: TGCAGGGAGATAGCGGGAGGGAGCTCCTACAATGAGCAGTTCTTC.

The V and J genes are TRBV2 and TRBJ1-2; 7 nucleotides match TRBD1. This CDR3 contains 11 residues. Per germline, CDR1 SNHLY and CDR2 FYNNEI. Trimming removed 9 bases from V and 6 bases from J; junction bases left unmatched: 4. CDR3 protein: CASMTGNGYTF. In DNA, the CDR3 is TGTGCCAGTATGACAGGGAATGGCTACACCTTC.

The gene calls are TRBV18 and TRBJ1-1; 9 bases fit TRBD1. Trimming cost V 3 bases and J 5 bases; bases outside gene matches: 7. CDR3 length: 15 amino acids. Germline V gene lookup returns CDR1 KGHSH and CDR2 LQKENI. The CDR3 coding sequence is TGTGCCAGCTCACCTATAGACAGGGGGTGGACTGAAGCTTTCTTT. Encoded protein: CASSPIDRGWTEAFF. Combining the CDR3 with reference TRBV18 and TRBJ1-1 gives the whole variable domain NAGVMQNPRHLVRRRGQEARLRCSPMKGHSHVYWYRQLPEEGLKFMVYLQKENIIDESGMPKERFSAEFPKEGPSILRIQQVVRGDSAAYFCASSPIDRGWTEAFFGQGTRLTVV.

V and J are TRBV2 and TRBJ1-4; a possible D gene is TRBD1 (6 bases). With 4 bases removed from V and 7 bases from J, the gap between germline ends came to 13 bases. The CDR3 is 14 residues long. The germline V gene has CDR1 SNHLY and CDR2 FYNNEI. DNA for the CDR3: TGTGCCAGCAGTGCAGAGAGGGGGTTTGAAAAACTGTTTTTT. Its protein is CASSAERGFEKLFF.

The CDR3 is CASSPGLAGTYEQYF. The CDR3 DNA sequence: TGTGCCAGCAGCCCCGGACTAGCGGGGACCTACGAGCAGTACTTC. V is TRBV7-6 and J is TRBJ2-7; 12 positions match TRBD2. Germline-derived CDR1 and CDR2 are SGHVS and FNYEAQ. Trimming cost V 5 bases and J 2 bases; bases outside gene matches: 4. The CDR3 spans 15 residues. The full variable domain, its missing parts supplied by reference TRBV7-6 and TRBJ2-7, is GAGVSQSPRYKVTKRGQDVALRCDPISGHVSLYWYRQALGQGPEFLTYFNYEAQQDKSGLPNDRFSAERPEGSISTLTIQRTEQRDSAMYRCASSPGLAGTYEQYFGPGTRLTVT.

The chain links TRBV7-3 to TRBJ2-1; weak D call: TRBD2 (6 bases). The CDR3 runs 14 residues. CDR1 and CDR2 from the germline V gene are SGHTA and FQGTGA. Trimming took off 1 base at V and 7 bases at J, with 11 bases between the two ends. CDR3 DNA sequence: TGTGCCAGCAGCTTAATCGGGGGTTCGAATGAGCAGTTCTTC. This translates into CASSLIGGSNEQFF. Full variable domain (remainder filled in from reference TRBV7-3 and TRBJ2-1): GAGVSQTPSNKVTEKGKYVELRCDPISGHTALYWYRQSLGQGPEFLIYFQGTGAADDSGLPNDRFFAVRPEGSVSTLKIQRTERGDSAVYLCASSLIGGSNEQFFGPGTRLTVL.

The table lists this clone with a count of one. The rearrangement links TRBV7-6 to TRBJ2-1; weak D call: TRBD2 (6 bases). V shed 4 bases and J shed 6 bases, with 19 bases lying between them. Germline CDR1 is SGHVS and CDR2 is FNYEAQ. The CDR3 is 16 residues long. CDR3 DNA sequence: TGTGCCAGCAGCTCTGTAAGCGGGTTCCTAGGCAATGAGCAGTTCTTC. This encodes CASSSVSGFLGNEQFF. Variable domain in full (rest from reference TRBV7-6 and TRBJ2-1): GAGVSQSPRYKVTKRGQDVALRCDPISGHVSLYWYRQALGQGPEFLTYFNYEAQQDKSGLPNDRFSAERPEGSISTLTIQRTEQRDSAMYRCASSSVSGFLGNEQFFGPGTRLTVL.

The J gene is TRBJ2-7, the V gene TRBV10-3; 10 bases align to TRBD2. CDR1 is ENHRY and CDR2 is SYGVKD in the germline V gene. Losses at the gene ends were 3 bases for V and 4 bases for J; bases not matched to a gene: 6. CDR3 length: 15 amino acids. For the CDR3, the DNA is TGTGCCATCAGTGAAGCTAGCGGGAGTGGGTACGAGCAGTACTTC. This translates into CAISEASGSGYEQYF.

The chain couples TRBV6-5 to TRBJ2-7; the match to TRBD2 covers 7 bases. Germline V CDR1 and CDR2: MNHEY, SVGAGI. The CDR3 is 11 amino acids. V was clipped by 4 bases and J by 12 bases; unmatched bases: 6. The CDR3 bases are TGTGCCAGCAGTTTAAGCGGGATTCTGTACTTC. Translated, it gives CASSLSGILYF.

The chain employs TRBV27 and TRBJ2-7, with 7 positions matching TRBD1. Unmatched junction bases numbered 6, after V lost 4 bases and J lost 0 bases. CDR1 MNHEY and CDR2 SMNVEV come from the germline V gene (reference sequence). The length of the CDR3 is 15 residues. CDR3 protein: CASSYRGAGSYEQYF. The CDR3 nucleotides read TGTGCCAGCAGTTACAGGGGCGCCGGCTCCTACGAGCAGTACTTC.

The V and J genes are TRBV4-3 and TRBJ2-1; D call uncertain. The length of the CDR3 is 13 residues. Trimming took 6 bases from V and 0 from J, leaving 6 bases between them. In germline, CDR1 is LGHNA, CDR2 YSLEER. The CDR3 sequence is CASSESSYNEQFF. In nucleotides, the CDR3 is TGCGCCAGCAGTGAGAGCTCCTACAATGAGCAGTTCTTC.